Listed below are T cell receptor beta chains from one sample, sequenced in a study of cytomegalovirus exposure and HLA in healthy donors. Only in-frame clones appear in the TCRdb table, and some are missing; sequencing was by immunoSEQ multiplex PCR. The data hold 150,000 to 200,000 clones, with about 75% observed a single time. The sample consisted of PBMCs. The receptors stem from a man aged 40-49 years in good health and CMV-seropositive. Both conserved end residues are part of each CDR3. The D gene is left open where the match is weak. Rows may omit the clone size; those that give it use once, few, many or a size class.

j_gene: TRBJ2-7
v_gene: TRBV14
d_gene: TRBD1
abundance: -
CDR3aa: CASSQVPPTYRGRQYF
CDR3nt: TGTGCCAGCAGCCAAGTCCCCCCAACGTACAGGGGACGGCAGTACTTC

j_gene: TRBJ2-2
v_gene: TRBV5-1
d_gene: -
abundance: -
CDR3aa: CASSLARTALGELFF
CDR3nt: TGCGCCAGCAGCTTGGCCCGAACAGCCCTCGGGGAGCTGTTTTTT

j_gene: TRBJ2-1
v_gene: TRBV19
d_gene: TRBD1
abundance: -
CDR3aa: CASSAPPPGQVNEQFF
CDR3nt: TGTGCCAGTAGCGCCCCTCCCCCGGGACAGGTAAATGAGCAGTTCTTC

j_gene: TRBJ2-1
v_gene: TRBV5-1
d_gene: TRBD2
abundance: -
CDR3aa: CASSISTSGSSYNEQFF
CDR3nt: TGCGCCAGCAGCATCTCGACTAGCGGGAGCTCCTACAATGAGCAGTTCTTC

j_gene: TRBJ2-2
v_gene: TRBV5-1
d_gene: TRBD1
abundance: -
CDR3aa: CASSLDLTGGTGELFF
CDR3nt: TGCGCCAGCAGCTTGGACCTGACAGGGGGTACCGGGGAGCTGTTTTTT

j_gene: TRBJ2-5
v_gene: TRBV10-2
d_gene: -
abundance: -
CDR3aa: CASSANQETQYF
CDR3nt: TGCGCCAGCAGTGCCAACCAAGAGACCCAGTACTTC

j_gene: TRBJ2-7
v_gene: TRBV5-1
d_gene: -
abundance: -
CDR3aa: CASSWGGGSASSYEQYF
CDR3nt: TGCGCCAGCAGCTGGGGGGGCGGCAGCGCCAGCTCCTACGAGCAGTACTTC

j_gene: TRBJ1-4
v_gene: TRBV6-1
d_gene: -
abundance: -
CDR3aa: CASIRGMGTNEKLFF
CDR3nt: TGTGCCAGTATAAGGGGCATGGGAACTAATGAAAAACTGTTTTTT

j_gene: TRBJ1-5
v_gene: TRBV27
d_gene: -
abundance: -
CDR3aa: CASSLVRSNQPQHF
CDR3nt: TGTGCCAGCAGTTTGGTGCGAAGCAATCAGCCCCAGCATTTT

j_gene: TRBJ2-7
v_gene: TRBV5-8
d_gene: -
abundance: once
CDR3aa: CASSLGGTMREQYF
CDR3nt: TGTGCCAGCAGCTTGGGGGGGACAATGCGGGAGCAGTACTTC

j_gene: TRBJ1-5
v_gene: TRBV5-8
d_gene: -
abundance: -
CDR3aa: CASSKDKNQPQHF
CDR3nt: TGTGCCAGCAGCAAAGACAAGAATCAGCCCCAGCATTTT

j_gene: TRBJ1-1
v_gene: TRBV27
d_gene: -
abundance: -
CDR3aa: CASRTAGMNTEAFF
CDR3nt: TGTGCCAGCAGAACCGCCGGGATGAACACTGAAGCTTTCTTT

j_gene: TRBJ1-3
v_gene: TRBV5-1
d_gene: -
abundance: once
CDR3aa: CASSRTASSGNTIYF
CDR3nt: TGCGCCAGCAGCCGGACAGCGAGCTCTGGAAACACCATATATTTT

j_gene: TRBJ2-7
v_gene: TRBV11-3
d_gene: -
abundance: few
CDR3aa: CASSPRGFSYEQYF
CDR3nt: TGTGCCAGCAGCCCAAGGGGCTTTTCCTACGAGCAGTACTTC

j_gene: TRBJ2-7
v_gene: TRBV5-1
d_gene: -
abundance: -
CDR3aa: CASSLGQGIYYEQYF
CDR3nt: TGCGCCAGCAGCTTGGGGCAGGGTATTTACTACGAGCAGTACTTC

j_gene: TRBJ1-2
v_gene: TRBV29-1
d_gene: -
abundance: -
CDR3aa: CSVGGRREGYTF
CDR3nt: TGCAGCGTTGGAGGGAGACGTGAGGGCTACACCTTC

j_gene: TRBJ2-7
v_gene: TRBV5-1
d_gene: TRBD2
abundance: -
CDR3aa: CASSLNPLAGSPYEQYF
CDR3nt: TGCGCCAGCAGCTTGAACCCCCTAGCGGGATCTCCCTACGAGCAGTACTTC

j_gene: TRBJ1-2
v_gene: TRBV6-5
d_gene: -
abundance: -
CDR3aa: CASRSPGQHGYTF
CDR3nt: TGTGCCAGCAGGTCCCCTGGGCAACATGGCTACACCTTC

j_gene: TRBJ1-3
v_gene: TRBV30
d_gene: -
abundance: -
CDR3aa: CAWKWDSSGNTIYF
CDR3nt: TGTGCCTGGAAGTGGGACTCCTCTGGAAACACCATATATTTT

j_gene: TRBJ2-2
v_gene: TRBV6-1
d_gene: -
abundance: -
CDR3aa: CASSEWNLGWGDNTGELFF
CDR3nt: TGTGCCAGCAGTGAATGGAATCTGGGTTGGGGGGATAACACCGGGGAGCTGTTTTTT

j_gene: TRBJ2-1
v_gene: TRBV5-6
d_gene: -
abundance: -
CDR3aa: CASSRRSREEQFF
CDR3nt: TGTGCCAGCAGCAGGAGGTCCCGGGAAGAGCAGTTCTTC

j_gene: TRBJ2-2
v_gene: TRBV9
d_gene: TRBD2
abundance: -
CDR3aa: CASSVVSGRNTGELFF
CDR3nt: TGTGCCAGCAGCGTAGTGAGCGGGAGGAACACCGGGGAGCTGTTTTTT

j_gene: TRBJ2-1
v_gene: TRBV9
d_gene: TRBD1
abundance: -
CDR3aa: CASSPEGAGEQFF
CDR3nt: TGTGCCAGCAGTCCCGAGGGGGCGGGTGAGCAGTTCTTC

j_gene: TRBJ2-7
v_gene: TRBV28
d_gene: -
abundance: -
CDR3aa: CASSLFGGKQYF
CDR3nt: TGTGCCAGCAGTTTATTCGGGGGAAAGCAGTACTTC

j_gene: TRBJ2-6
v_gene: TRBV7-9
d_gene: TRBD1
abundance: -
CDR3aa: CASSPWTGGANVLTF
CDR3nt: TGTGCCAGCAGCCCCTGGACAGGTGGGGCCAACGTCCTGACTTTC

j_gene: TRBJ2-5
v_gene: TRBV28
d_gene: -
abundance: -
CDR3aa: CASSLGQKGETQYF
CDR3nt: TGTGCCAGCAGTTTAGGACAAAAGGGCGAGACCCAGTACTTC

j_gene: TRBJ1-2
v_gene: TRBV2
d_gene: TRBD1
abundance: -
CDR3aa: CASRDDRDWGYTF
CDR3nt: TGTGCCAGCAGAGACGACAGGGATTGGGGCTACACCTTC

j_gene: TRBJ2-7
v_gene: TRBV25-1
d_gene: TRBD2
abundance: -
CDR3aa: CASSESWALAGGHEQYF
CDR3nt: TGTGCCAGCAGTGAAAGTTGGGCACTAGCGGGAGGACACGAGCAGTACTTC

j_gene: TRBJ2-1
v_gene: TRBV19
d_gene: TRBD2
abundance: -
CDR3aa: CASSISGSRVNEQFF
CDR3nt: TGTGCCAGTAGTATCAGCGGGAGTAGGGTCAATGAGCAGTTCTTC

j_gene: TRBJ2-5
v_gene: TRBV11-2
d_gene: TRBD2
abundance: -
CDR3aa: CASSLDPRLAGGRETQYF
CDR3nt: TGTGCCAGCAGCTTAGACCCCCGACTAGCGGGAGGGCGGGAGACCCAGTACTTC

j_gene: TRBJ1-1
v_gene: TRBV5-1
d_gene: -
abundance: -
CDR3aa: CASSLDSGNTEAFF
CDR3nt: TGCGCCAGCAGCTTGGACAGTGGCAACACTGAAGCTTTCTTT

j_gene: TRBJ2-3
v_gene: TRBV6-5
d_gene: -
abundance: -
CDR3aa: CASRDRLTDTQYF
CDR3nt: TGTGCCAGCAGAGACAGATTGACAGATACGCAGTATTTT

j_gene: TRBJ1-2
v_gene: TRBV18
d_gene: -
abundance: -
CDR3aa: CASSMTENQNLDTF
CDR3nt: TGTGCCAGCTCAATGACAGAGAACCAAAATTTAGACACCTTC

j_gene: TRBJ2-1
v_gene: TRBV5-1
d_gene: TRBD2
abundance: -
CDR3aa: CASSLGLAGEGEQFF
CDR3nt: TGCGCCAGCAGCCTAGGACTAGCGGGAGAGGGTGAGCAGTTCTTC

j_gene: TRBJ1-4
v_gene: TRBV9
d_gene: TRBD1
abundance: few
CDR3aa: CASSATGGGGEKLFF
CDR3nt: TGTGCCAGCAGCGCGACAGGGGGCGGAGGTGAAAAACTGTTTTTT

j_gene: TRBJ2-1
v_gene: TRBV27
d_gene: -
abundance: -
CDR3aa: CASTMAGIGSYNEQFF
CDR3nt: TGTGCCAGCACTATGGCGGGTATCGGCTCCTACAATGAGCAGTTCTTC

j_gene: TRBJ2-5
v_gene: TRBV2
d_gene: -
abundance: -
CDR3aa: CASSELVGQETQYF
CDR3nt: TGTGCCAGCAGTGAGCTAGTAGGTCAAGAGACCCAGTACTTC

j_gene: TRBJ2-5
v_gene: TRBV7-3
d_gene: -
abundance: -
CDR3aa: CASSSDSGGRETQYF
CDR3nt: TGTGCCAGCAGTAGTGACTCGGGCGGGCGTGAGACCCAGTACTTC

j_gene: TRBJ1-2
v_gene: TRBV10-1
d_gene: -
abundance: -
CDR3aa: CASSESTQVTSGYTF
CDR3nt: TGCGCCAGCAGTGAGTCGACACAGGTGACCAGTGGCTACACCTTC

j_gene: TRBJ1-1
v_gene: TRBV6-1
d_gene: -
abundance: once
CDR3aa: CASTRGGNTEAFF
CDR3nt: TGTGCCAGTACCCGAGGAGGGAACACTGAAGCTTTCTTT

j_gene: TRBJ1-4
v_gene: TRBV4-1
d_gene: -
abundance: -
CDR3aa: CASSPRFERTNEKLFF
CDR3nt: TGCGCCAGCAGCCCCCGGTTCGAGCGAACTAATGAAAAACTGTTTTTT

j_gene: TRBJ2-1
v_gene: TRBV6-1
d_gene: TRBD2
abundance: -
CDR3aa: CASRPDHSGGNEQFF
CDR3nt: TGTGCCAGCAGACCCGATCACAGCGGGGGCAATGAGCAGTTCTTC

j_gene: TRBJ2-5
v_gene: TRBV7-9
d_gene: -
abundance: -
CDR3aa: CASSLNTGVLETQYF
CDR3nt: TGTGCCAGCAGCTTAAATACGGGAGTATTGGAGACCCAGTACTTC

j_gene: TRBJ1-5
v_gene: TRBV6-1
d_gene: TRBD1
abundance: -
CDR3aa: CASSEIGTDNQPQHF
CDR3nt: TGTGCCAGCAGTGAGATTGGGACAGACAATCAGCCCCAGCATTTT

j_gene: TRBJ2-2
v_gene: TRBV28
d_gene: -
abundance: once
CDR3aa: CASTPEGATGELFF
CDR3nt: TGTGCCAGCACTCCGGAGGGGGCGACCGGGGAGCTGTTTTTT

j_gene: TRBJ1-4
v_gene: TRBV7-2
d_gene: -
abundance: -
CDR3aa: CASSQDSLISGSEKLFF
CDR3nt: TGTGCCAGCAGCCAGGACAGCTTAATTTCTGGGAGCGAAAAACTGTTTTTT

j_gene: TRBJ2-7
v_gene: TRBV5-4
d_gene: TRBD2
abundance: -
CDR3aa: CASSSSGTTFGEQYF
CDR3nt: TGTGCCAGCAGCAGCTCCGGGACTACGTTCGGCGAGCAGTACTTC

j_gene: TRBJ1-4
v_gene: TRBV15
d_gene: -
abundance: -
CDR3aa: CATEGDEEKLFF
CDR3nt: TGTGCCACTGAGGGGGACGAAGAAAAACTGTTTTTT

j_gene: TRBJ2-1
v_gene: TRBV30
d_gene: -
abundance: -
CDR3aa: CAWSVRTDNEQFF
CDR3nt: TGTGCCTGGAGTGTACGGACTGACAATGAGCAGTTCTTC

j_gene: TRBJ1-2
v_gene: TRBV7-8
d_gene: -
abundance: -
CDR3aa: CASSLGGSYYGYTF
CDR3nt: TGTGCCAGCAGCTTAGGCGGGTCTTACTATGGCTACACCTTC